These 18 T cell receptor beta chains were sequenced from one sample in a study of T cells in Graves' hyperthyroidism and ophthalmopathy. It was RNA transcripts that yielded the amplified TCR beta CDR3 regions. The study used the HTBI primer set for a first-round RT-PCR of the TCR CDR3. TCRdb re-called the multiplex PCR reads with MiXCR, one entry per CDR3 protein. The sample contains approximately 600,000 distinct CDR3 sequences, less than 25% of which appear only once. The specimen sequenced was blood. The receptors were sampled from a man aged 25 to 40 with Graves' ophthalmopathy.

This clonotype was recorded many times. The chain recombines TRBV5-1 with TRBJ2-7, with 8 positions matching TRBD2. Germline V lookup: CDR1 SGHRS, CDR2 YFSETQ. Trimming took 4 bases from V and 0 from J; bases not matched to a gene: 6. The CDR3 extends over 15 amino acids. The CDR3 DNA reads TGCGCCAGCAGCCCGGGGGGGACATCCTCCTACGAGCAGTACTTC. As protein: CASSPGGTSSYEQYF.

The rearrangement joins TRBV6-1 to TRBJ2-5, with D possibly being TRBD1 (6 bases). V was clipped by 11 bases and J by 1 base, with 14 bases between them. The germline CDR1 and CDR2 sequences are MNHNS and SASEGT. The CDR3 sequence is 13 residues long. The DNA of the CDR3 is TGTGCCGGATCCGGACAGCTCCAAGAGACCCAGTACTTC. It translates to CAGSGQLQETQYF.

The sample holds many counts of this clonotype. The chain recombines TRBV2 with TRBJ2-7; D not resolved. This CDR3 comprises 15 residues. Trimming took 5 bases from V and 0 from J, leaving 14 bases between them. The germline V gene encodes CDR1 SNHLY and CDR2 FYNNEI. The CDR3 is CASSPSETLSYEQYF. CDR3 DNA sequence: TGTGCCAGCAGTCCGTCCGAGACTCTCTCCTACGAGCAGTACTTC.

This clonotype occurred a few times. This chain's CDR3 is CASSLKGRRGFTSTDTQYF. CDR3 DNA sequence: TGTGCCAGCAGTTTAAAAGGGCGGAGAGGTTTCACTAGCACAGATACGCAGTATTTT. The chain is built from TRBV27 and TRBJ2-3; no firm D call. The CDR3 is 19 residues long. With 2 bases removed from V and 0 bases from J, the gap between germline ends came to 21 bases. Looked up from germline, CDR1 is MNHEY and CDR2 is SMNVEV (reference sequence).

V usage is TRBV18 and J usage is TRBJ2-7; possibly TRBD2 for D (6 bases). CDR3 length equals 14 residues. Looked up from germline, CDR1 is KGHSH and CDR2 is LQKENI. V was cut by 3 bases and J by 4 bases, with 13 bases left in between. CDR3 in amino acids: CASSPAGLPYEQYF. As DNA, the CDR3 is TGTGCCAGCTCACCCGCGGGACTTCCTTACGAGCAGTACTTC.

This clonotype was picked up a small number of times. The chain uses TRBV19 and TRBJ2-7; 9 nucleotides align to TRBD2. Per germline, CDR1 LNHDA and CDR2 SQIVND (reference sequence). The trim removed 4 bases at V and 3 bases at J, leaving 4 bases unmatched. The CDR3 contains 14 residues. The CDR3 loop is CASSTSGAFYEQYF. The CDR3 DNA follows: TGTGCCAGTAGTACTAGCGGGGCCTTCTACGAGCAGTACTTC.

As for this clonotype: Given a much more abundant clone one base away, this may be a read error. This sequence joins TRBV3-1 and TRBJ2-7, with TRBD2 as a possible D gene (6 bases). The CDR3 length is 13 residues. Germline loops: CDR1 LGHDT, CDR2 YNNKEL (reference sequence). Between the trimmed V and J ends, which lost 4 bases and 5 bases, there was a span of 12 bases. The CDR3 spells CASSRTGVNEQYF. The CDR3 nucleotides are TGTGCCAGCAGCCGTACGGGAGTCAACGAGCAGTACTTC.

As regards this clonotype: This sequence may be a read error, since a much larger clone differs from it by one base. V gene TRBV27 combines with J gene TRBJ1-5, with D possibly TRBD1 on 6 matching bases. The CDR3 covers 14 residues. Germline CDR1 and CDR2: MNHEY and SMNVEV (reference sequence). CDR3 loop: CATGWGHSDQPQHF. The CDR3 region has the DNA TGTGCCACCGGGTGGGGGCATAGCGATCAGCCCCAGCATTTT.

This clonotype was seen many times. The CDR3 region is CASAISGSFYEQFF. The CDR3 DNA follows: TGTGCCAGCGCAATTAGCGGGAGTTTCTATGAGCAGTTCTTC. The chain links TRBV28 to TRBJ2-1; 9 positions match TRBD2. With 8 bases clipped from V and 8 bases from J, the junction kept 10 bases outside the gene matches. The length of the CDR3 is 14 residues. CDR1 is MDHEN and CDR2 is SYDVKM in the germline V gene. Based on the CDR3 plus reference TRBV28 and TRBJ2-1, the full variable domain is DVKVTQSSRYLVKRTGEKVFLECVQDMDHENMFWYRQDPGLGLRLIYFSYDVKMKEKGDIPEGYSVSREKKERFSLILESASTNQTSMYLCASAISGSFYEQFFGPGTRLTVL.

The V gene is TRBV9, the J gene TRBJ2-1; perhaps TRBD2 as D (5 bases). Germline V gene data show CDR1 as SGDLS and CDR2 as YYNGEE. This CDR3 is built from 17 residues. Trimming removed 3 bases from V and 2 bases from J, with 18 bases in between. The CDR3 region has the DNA TGTGCCAGCAGCGGAGTCCAAAGCGGAAGACCCTACAATGAGCAGTTCTTC. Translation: CASSGVQSGRPYNEQFF. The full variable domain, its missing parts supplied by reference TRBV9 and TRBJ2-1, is DSGVTQTPKHLITATGQRVTLRCSPRSGDLSVYWYQQSLDQGLQFLIQYYNGEERAKGNILERFSAQQFPDLHSELNLSSLELGDSALYFCASSGVQSGRPYNEQFFGPGTRLTVL.

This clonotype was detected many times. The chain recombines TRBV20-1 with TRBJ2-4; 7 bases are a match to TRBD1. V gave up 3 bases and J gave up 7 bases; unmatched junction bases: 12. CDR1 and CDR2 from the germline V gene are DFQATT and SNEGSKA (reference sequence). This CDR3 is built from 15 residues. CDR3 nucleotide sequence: TGCAGTGCTAGCGAATACAGGGGACCGGGGAACATTCAGTACTTC. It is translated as CSASEYRGPGNIQYF.

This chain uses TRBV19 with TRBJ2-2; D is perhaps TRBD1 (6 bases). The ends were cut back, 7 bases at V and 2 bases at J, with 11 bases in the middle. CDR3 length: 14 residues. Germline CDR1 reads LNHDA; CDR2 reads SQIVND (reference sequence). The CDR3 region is CASKGETNTGELFF. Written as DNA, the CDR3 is TGTGCCAGTAAGGGGGAGACAAACACCGGGGAGCTGTTTTTT.

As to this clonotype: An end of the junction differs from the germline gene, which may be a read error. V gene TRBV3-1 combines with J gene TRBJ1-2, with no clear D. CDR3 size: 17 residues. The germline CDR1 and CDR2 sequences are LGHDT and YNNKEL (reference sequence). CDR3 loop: CASSQDIVVGFDYGYTF. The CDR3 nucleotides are TGTGCCAGCAGTCAAGATATAGTTGTAGGGTTCGACTATGGCTACACCTTC.

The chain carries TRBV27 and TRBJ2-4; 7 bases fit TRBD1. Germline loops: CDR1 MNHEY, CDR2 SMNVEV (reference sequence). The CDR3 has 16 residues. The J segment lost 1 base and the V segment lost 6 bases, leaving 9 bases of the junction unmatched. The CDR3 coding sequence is TGTGCCAGCAGCCGACAGGGAAAGGTGGCCAAAAACATTCAGTACTTC. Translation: CASSRQGKVAKNIQYF.

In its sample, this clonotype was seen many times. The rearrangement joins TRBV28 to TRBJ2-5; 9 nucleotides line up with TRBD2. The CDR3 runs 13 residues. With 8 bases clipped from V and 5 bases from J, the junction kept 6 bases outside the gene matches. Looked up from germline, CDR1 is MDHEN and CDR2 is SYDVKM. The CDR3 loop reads CASVLSGSETQYF. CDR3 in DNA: TGTGCCAGCGTTCTTAGCGGGAGTGAGACCCAGTACTTC.

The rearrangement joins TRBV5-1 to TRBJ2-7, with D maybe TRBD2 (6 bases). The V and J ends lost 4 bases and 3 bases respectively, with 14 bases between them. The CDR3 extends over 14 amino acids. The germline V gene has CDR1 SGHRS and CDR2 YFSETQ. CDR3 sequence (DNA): TGCGCCAGCAGCCCCGGGACTCCCCTCTACGAGCAGTACTTC. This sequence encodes CASSPGTPLYEQYF.

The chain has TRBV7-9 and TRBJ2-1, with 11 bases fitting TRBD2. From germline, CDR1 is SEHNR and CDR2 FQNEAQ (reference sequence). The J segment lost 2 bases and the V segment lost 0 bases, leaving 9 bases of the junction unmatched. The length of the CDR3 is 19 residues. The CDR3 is CASSLAFLTSGTAYNEQFF. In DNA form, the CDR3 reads TGTGCCAGCAGCTTAGCCTTCCTGACTAGCGGGACCGCCTACAATGAGCAGTTCTTC.

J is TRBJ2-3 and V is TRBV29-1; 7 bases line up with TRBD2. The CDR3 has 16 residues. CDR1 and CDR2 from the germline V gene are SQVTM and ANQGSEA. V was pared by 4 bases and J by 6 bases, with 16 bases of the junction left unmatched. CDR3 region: CSVVGGPTLLADTQYF. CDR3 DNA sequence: TGCAGCGTTGTGGGAGGGCCCACTCTCTTGGCTGATACGCAGTATTTT.